This T cell receptor beta chain was retrieved from a study of response to subunit inactivated influenza vaccine. General study results and limits: With each seasonal influenza vaccination, the authors suggested, few new T cells are recruited.

This clonotype turned up a few times. Its antigen is undetermined. Germline V CDR1 and CDR2: SQVTM, ANQGSEA. The CDR3 has 11 residues. Trimming took 7 bases from V and 5 from J, leaving 11 bases between them. TCRdb re-called the RT-PCR reads with MiXCR, one entry per CDR3 protein. The sample has roughly 790,000 distinct CDR3 sequences, around 20% seen once; the top ten hold 10% to 13%. The material was PBMCs from blood, obtained about 5 days after vaccination. The chain employs TRBV29-1 and TRBJ1-2, with D perhaps matching TRBD1 (6 bases). This receptor was obtained from a man aged 45-60 years who received an inactivated influenza vaccine. The CDR3 reads CSGTTGYGYTF. Written as DNA, the CDR3 is TGCAGCGGGACCACAGGGTATGGCTACACCTTC.